This T cell receptor beta chain was retrieved from a study of vaccination and CD4 T cells after COVID-19. Study-wide results and caveats: Median SARS-CoV-2-reactive clonotype numbers rose nonsignificantly, roughly 20 to 38.

Treatment here: approximately nine-day PBMC culture with coronavirus spike peptide pools or control peptides (ViraFEST assay). During the years 2011-2018, before the COVID-19 pandemic, the unexposed donor's CD4+ T cells were collected. First, ViraFEST expanded antigen-specific T cells with peptide pools, and next it sequenced the TCRs. The Oncomine TCR Beta short-read assay sequenced DNA from cultured CD4+ T cells. Each CDR3 protein gets one entry after TCRdb re-called the PCR reads with MiXCR. The table has thousands of distinct CDR3 sequences, more than 45% seen once. Notes on this clonotype: Antigen unknown.

V was clipped by 2 bases and J by 0 bases, with 13 bases between them. Germline values: CDR1 MDHEN, CDR2 SYDVKM. CDR3 length equals 16 residues. The source is a human donor in good health. The sample was CD4+ T cells from blood, cultured in vitro. The chain combines TRBV28 with TRBJ1-1; D is possibly TRBD1 (5 bases). The CDR3 coding sequence is TGTGCCAGCAGTTTAGAAGGGGCGGGGGTGAACACTGAAGCTTTCTTT. Its protein is CASSLEGAGVNTEAFF.